This section outlines one T cell receptor (beta chain) sequence together with its context. This clonotype was recorded a few times. The specificity of this receptor is unknown. There are no base qualities to consult, and no much larger clone falls within one base. This sample was taken from a study of T cells after yellow fever vaccination (dated by TCRdb to between 2018 and 2021). The study in broad terms: Libraries from fractions with low cell numbers were prepared with the SMART-Seq v4 Ultra Low Input RNA kit. To follow T-cell clones before and after primary and booster YFV17D yellow fever vaccination, bulk TCR alpha and beta repertoires were sequenced over time. Two healthy male donors made up the cohort, one aged 18 to 30 years and the other aged 30 to 39 years. Blood was drawn at multiple timepoints before and after primary and secondary immunization, with bulk PBMC replicates and cell subsets isolated.

Sequencing instrument: Illumina NovaSeq 6000. Synthesis of TCR cDNA relied on 5'RACE template switching, a step that introduced a universal primer site along with unique molecular identifiers. Priming of cDNA synthesis was performed from both the TCR alpha and TCR beta constant segments. Two PCR steps were used to amplify libraries, with sample barcodes and sequencing adapters being added in the second step. Sequencing of the libraries was done on either Illumina HiSeq 2500 (2x100 bp) or NovaSeq (2x150 bp). The original pipeline was this. MIGEC was used to demultiplex reads and collapse the reads into UMI consensus sequences, and MiXCR was used for V(D)J alignment. Clonotypes responding to the vaccine were identified with edgeR on replicate PBMC samples, with the criteria of FDR below 0.01 and a log2 fold change above 5 up to day 15. Each bulk clonotype received a CD4 or CD8 identity based on whether the sequenced CD4 or CD8 repertoire contained that clonotype at higher abundance. TCRdb reran the public reads through fastp at Q25 and MiXCR, keeping productive beta chains. Identical CDR3 proteins give one entry, which carries the most common genes and DNA. Here the V and J calls rest on TCRdb's processing, not on the authors' analysis. The sample table lists a few hundred thousand distinct CDR3 sequences, 4.1% of them with a count of one. Together, the top ten hold roughly 25% of the sample.

Spanning cysteine to valine, the CDR3 consists of 14 amino acids. Just the 42-base CDR3 DNA is kept, in frame starting at base 1. CDR1 SGHTA and CDR2 FQGNSA are derived from the germline V gene. Deletion took 1 base off V and 2 bases off J, with a span of 9 bases between the germline ends. Study-level results and caveats: A small share of clonotypes occurred in both CD4 and CD8 compartments, likely arising from convergent recombination. Only a couple of donors were included in the study, so the extent to which the findings can be generalized is limited. Compared with the primary T-cell response, the secondary T-cell response was faster but weaker, reaching its peak on day 5 rather than on day 15. Most clones expanded after primary vaccination (96% of CD4 and over 80% of CD8) were re-detected after the booster, suggesting that broad memory maintenance occurred. FACS-sorted repertoires could contain abundant contaminating clonotypes from the bulk population, so computational filtering was required.

This sample's treatment or condition label indicates: live attenuated yellow fever vaccine strain. At each blood-draw timepoint, two biological replicates of bulk PBMCs were collected. PBMCs were isolated from peripheral blood using a standard Ficoll-Paque protocol. TriZol was used to extract RNA from bulk PBMCs, from CD4 and CD8 fractions, and from dextramer-positive and dextramer-negative fractions. Sequenced here: PBMCs, sampled 5 days after the yellow fever booster vaccination. The sequence is built from TRBV7-2 and TRBJ2-7; a tentative D call is TRBD1 (5 bases match). The TCR originated in a man between 18 and 29 years old who received the YFV17D yellow fever vaccine. The DNA is TGTGCCAGCAGCTTAGTTCAGGGTCCCTACGAGCAGTACGTC. Its protein reads: CASSLVQGPYEQYV.